The present entry profiles one TCR beta chain with its context. The antigen is not known. The data stem from a study of cytomegalovirus exposure and HLA in healthy donors. For the study at large: The approximately 120 validation repertoires used the same platform as the roughly 670 first-cohort repertoires, a later analysis reported. Whole-study findings and limits: Most observed TCR sequences were rare, whereas some public TCRs were detected in many donors.

The repertoire was sequenced with immunoSEQ multiplex PCR; TCRdb's copy has only in-frame clones and lacks some. The sample includes about 120,000 clones, about 82% of them seen just once. Looked up from germline, CDR1 is SGHNT and CDR2 is YYREEE (reference sequence). The length of the CDR3 is 16 residues. The trim removed 4 bases at V and 5 bases at J, leaving 10 bases unmatched. The sample was PBMCs. This sequence was found in a man aged 18 to 30 in good health and CMV-seronegative. The V and J genes are TRBV5-4 and TRBJ1-1; 11 bases are shared with TRBD1. The CDR3 reads CASSPRDRGSGTEAFF. The DNA of the CDR3 is TGTGCCAGCAGCCCCCGGGACAGGGGGAGTGGGACTGAAGCTTTCTTT.